The 17 T cell receptor beta chains below were found in one sample sequenced in a study of CD8+CD57+ T cells in acquired aplastic anemia. The TCR beta profiling, which covered VDJ combination and CDR3 sequence, was carried out using genomic DNA as the template. TCRdb independently ran MiXCR on the reads; one entry per CDR3 protein. The profile shows hundreds of thousands of distinct CDR3 sequences, under 55% of them singletons. Sequencing involved patients with CD8+CD57+ cell expansion previously shown by flow cytometry. Sequenced: sorted CD4+, CD8+, or CD8+CD57+ T cells (not recorded which) from PBMCs. Receptors originate from a human donor with aplastic anemia.

The V gene is TRBV20-1, the J gene TRBJ2-7; no definite D call. In germline, CDR1 is DFQATT, CDR2 SNEGSKA (reference sequence). The V and J ends lost 2 bases and 3 bases respectively, with 8 bases between them. The CDR3 spans 12 residues. The DNA of the CDR3 is TGCAGTGCTAGATCAGACGGCTACGAGCAGTACTTC. Protein product: CSARSDGYEQYF.

The chain employs TRBV4-1 and TRBJ2-1, with D unresolved. From germline, CDR1 is MGHRA and CDR2 YSYEKL. CDR3 length: 12 amino acids. V gave up 2 bases and J gave up 8 bases, with 7 bases separating them. The CDR3 DNA reads TGCGCCAGCAGCCAAAGATGGTATGAGCAGTTCTTC. Its translation is CASSQRWYEQFF.

For this clonotype: Sequence at one end of the junction differs from germline and may be a read error. This chain uses TRBV7-9 with TRBJ1-4; D uncertain. The V gene's germline CDR1 is SEHNR and CDR2 FQNEAQ (reference sequence). The length of the CDR3 is 13 residues. This chain's CDR3 is CAGSFGRSEKLFF. The CDR3, as DNA: TGTGCCGGCAGCTTCGGCAGAAGTGAAAAACTGTTTTTT.

The chain joins TRBV29-1 to TRBJ2-7, with 11 bases identical to TRBD1. The V and J ends lost 7 bases and 2 bases, in that order; junction bases with no gene match: 7. Looked up from germline, CDR1 is SQVTM and CDR2 is ANQGSEA. This CDR3 region has 14 residues. Here the CDR3 reads CSARTGGTPYEQYF. CDR3 nucleotide sequence: TGCAGCGCAAGGACAGGGGGCACGCCCTACGAGCAGTACTTC.

J is TRBJ1-4 and V is TRBV28; no clear D. Germline V lookup: CDR1 MDHEN, CDR2 SYDVKM. Trimming left V 4 bases short and J 0 bases short, with 9 bases between. The CDR3 covers 15 residues. CDR3 residues: CASSSAGTTNEKLFF. The CDR3 DNA follows: TGTGCCAGCAGTTCGGCAGGAACAACTAATGAAAAACTGTTTTTT. Combining the CDR3 with reference TRBV28 and TRBJ1-4 gives the whole variable domain DVKVTQSSRYLVKRTGEKVFLECVQDMDHENMFWYRQDPGLGLRLIYFSYDVKMKEKGDIPEGYSVSREKKERFSLILESASTNQTSMYLCASSSAGTTNEKLFFGSGTQLSVL.

The J gene is TRBJ2-3, the V gene TRBV2; TRBD2 matches at 7 bases. The CDR3 has 16 amino acids. CDR1 is SNHLY and CDR2 is FYNNEI in the germline V gene. The J segment lost 6 bases and the V segment lost 6 bases, leaving 15 bases of the junction unmatched. CDR3 loop: CASRGSSGPSTDTQYF. CDR3 bases: TGTGCCAGCAGGGGGTCTAGCGGCCCATCGACGGATACGCAGTATTTT.

The genes are TRBV7-8 and TRBJ2-6, with a weak D call TRBD1 (5 bases). The CDR3 is 17 residues long. Between the trimmed V and J ends, which lost 0 bases and 6 bases, there was a span of 15 bases. Germline V gene sequence: CDR1 SGHVS, CDR2 FQNEAQ. In DNA form, the CDR3 reads TGTGCCAGCAGCTTAGCCTACCAGGGAAATGTGGCCAACGTCCTGACTTTC. Protein sequence: CASSLAYQGNVANVLTF. The variable domain in full, with the rest retrieved from reference TRBV7-8 and TRBJ2-6, is GAGVSQSPRYKVAKRGQDVALRCDPISGHVSLFWYQQALGQGPEFLTYFQNEAQLDKSGLPSDRFFAERPEGSVSTLKIQRTQQEDSAVYLCASSLAYQGNVANVLTFGAGSRLTVL.

The table lists this clonotype with many counts. This chain links TRBV20-1 with TRBJ2-7, with D unclear. Trimming shortened V by 2 bases and J by 3 bases, and 8 bases separated the two germline ends. Germline V gene data show CDR1 as DFQATT and CDR2 as SNEGSKA (reference sequence). This CDR3 has 12 residues. CDR3 DNA: TGCAGTGCTAGACATCAGGACTACGAGCAGTACTTC. It yields the protein CSARHQDYEQYF.

This clonotype showed up many times. V is TRBV25-1 and J is TRBJ1-1; D gene ambiguous. The germline gives CDR1 MGHDK, CDR2 SYGVNS. Trimming stripped 5 bases from V and 10 bases from J, with 14 bases between. The CDR3 has 12 residues. As DNA, the CDR3 is TGTGCCAGCAGTTCCCCGGATATGCGAGCTTTCTTT. Encoded protein: CASSSPDMRAFF.

In its sample, this clonotype was seen a few times. The rearrangement joins TRBV5-8 to TRBJ2-3, with D possibly matching TRBD1 (6 bases). This CDR3 has 14 amino acids. Germline CDR1 SGHTS, CDR2 YDEGEE. V was shortened by 7 bases and J by 4 bases, with 16 bases between the two germline ends. The CDR3 reads CASRYTGFSDTQYF. In DNA form, the CDR3 reads TGTGCCAGCCGATACACAGGGTTTTCAGATACGCAGTATTTT.

This clonotype occurred a few times. This chain links TRBV27 with TRBJ1-1, with 9 bases identical to TRBD1. Germline V gives CDR1 MNHEY, CDR2 SMNVEV (reference sequence). The CDR3 length is 15 residues. Losses at the gene ends were 5 bases for V and 1 base for J; bases not matched to a gene: 5. The CDR3 protein is CASSPGTGRNTEAFF. The CDR3 nucleotides read TGTGCCAGCAGTCCCGGGACAGGGCGGAACACTGAAGCTTTCTTT.

The V and J genes are TRBV20-1 and TRBJ1-3; D call uncertain. Germline V gene data show CDR1 as DFQATT and CDR2 as SNEGSKA (reference sequence). This CDR3 has 11 residues. V was pared by 7 bases and J by 0 bases, with 4 bases between. The CDR3 coding sequence is TGCAGTGGGGTCTCTGGAAACACCATATATTTT. Residues: CSGVSGNTIYF.

This clonotype was recorded at least ten times. The V gene is TRBV29-1, the J gene TRBJ1-5; 8 bases line up with TRBD1. Unmatched junction bases numbered 9, after V lost 3 bases and J lost 11 bases. Per germline, CDR1 SQVTM and CDR2 ANQGSEA. CDR3 length equals 13 residues. The CDR3 region has the DNA TGCAGCGTTGATTCCCAGGGGGCTGGGGCCCAGCATTTT. It translates to CSVDSQGAGAQHF.

The chain carries TRBV10-3 and TRBJ1-2, with a tentative D call TRBD1 (6 bases). This CDR3 region has 22 residues. V was trimmed by 2 bases and J by 4 bases, leaving 35 bases between them. The V gene's germline CDR1 is ENHRY and CDR2 SYGVKD. This CDR3 is CAISEPRGASHGGGRESYGYTF. The CDR3 nucleotides read TGTGCCATCAGTGAGCCACGGGGGGCATCACACGGGGGGGGACGCGAGTCCTATGGCTACACCTTC.

This clonotype was counted many times. The chain recombines TRBV19 with TRBJ1-1; D is ambiguous. From germline, CDR1 is LNHDA and CDR2 SQIVND (reference sequence). CDR3 length: 14 amino acids. Trimming took 1 base from V and 1 from J, leaving 7 bases between them. The CDR3 is CASSIGMKNTEAFF. The CDR3 DNA reads TGTGCCAGTAGTATAGGGATGAAGAACACTGAAGCTTTCTTT.

The CDR3 DNA follows: TGTGCCAGTAGGAGGGGAGAATTACCCCTCCACTTT. Its protein is CASRRGELPLHF. The chain uses TRBV19 and TRBJ1-6, with D tentatively TRBD1 (5 bases). The CDR3 is made up of 12 amino acids. CDR1 LNHDA and CDR2 SQIVND come from the germline V gene (reference sequence). V gave up 6 bases and J gave up 12 bases, with 12 bases separating them.

In its sample, this clonotype was seen many times. The chain is built from TRBV20-1 and TRBJ1-1, with a weak D call TRBD1 (5 bases). V gave up 3 bases and J gave up 9 bases, with 14 bases separating them. The CDR3 consists of 12 residues. Germline CDR1 is DFQATT and CDR2 is SNEGSKA (reference sequence). CDR3 loop: CSASRDGSQAFF. The CDR3 nucleotides are TGCAGTGCTAGTAGGGACGGGAGTCAAGCTTTCTTT.